Following are 11 T cell receptor beta chains from one sample sequenced in a study of shared clonotypes between healthy human individuals. The assay was immunoSEQ multiplex PCR, and TCRdb's table has in-frame clones only and misses some. Here the sample spans 2.3 million or so clones, more than 80% being singletons. Sequencing input: naive CD4+ T cells from PBMCs. Subset defined: CD45RA+ positively selected. The receptors originated from a man younger than 35 in good health. Some clones in this sample may be carry-over from other donors' samples.

The gene calls are TRBV28 and TRBJ1-4; D gene unclear. This CDR3 has 17 amino acids. Germline CDR1 MDHEN, CDR2 SYDVKM. Trimming took off 2 bases at V and 3 bases at J, with 16 bases between the two ends. CDR3 region: CASSLHRVRESNEKLFF. CDR3 sequence (DNA): TGTGCCAGCAGTTTACACCGAGTGAGGGAATCTAATGAAAAACTGTTTTTT.

The chain recombines TRBV7-2 with TRBJ1-6, with D possibly matching TRBD1 (6 bases). Trimming stripped 0 bases from V and 12 bases from J, with 18 bases between. Germline lookup yields CDR1 SGHTA and CDR2 FQGNSA. This CDR3 comprises 16 residues. The CDR3: CASSLAGAAGSGPLHF. The CDR3, as DNA: TGTGCCAGCAGCTTAGCGGGGGCGGCTGGTTCCGGACCCCTCCACTTT. Variable domain in full (rest from reference TRBV7-2 and TRBJ1-6): GAGVSQSPSNKVTEKGKDVELRCDPISGHTALYWYRQSLGQGLEFLIYFQGNSAPDKSGLPSDRFSAERTGGSVSTLTIQRTQQEDSAVYLCASSLAGAAGSGPLHFGNGTRLTVT.

The chain employs TRBV9 and TRBJ2-5; 13 bases agree with TRBD2. The junction had 9 bases not matched to a gene; V was cut back by 3 bases and J by 4 bases. Germline V gene lookup returns CDR1 SGDLS and CDR2 YYNGEE. CDR3 length equals 17 residues. In DNA, the CDR3 is TGTGCCAGCAGCGATGAAGGACTAGCGGGAGTTGGAGAGACCCAGTACTTC. It encodes CASSDEGLAGVGETQYF.

This chain connects TRBV5-1 to TRBJ2-1, with D tentatively TRBD2 (6 bases). V shed 0 bases and J shed 6 bases, with 13 bases lying between them. The length of the CDR3 is 15 residues. The germline gives CDR1 SGHRS, CDR2 YFSETQ. For the CDR3, the DNA is TGCGCCAGCAGCTTGGGGCCGACTAGTAGCAATGAGCAGTTCTTC. It is translated as CASSLGPTSSNEQFF. Drawing the rest from reference TRBV5-1 and TRBJ2-1, the complete variable domain is KAGVTQTPRYLIKTRGQQVTLSCSPISGHRSVSWYQQTPGQGLQFLFEYFSETQRNKGNFPGRFSGRQFSNSRSEMNVSTLELGDSALYLCASSLGPTSSNEQFFGPGTRLTVL.

The chain has TRBV4-2 and TRBJ2-7; D gene uncertain. This CDR3 contains 17 residues. CDR1 and CDR2 from the germline V gene are LGHNA and YNFKEQ. V dropped 1 base and J dropped 0 bases, with 16 bases sitting between them. The CDR3 loop reads CASSQGWDLTNSYEQYF. CDR3 DNA: TGTGCCAGCAGCCAAGGTTGGGATTTGACCAACTCCTACGAGCAGTACTTC.

The V gene is TRBV6-6, the J gene TRBJ2-2; 10 bases map to TRBD1. The CDR3 consists of 16 residues. V dropped 5 bases and J dropped 5; count of bases not matched to a gene: 8. Germline V lookup: CDR1 MNHNY, CDR2 SVGAGI (reference sequence). CDR3 nucleotide sequence: TGTGCCAGCAGTCCTCGGGACAGGGGAGGTACCGGGGAGCTGTTTTTT. Protein product: CASSPRDRGGTGELFF.

J is TRBJ2-2 and V is TRBV7-3; TRBD1 is a possible D gene (7 bases). Trimming shortened V by 8 bases and J by 0 bases, and 16 bases separated the two germline ends. The germline V gene has CDR1 SGHTA and CDR2 FQGTGA. CDR3 length equals 16 residues. DNA of the CDR3: TGTGCCAGCGCCAGGGGGGCTCTAACGAACACCGGGGAGCTGTTTTTT. Translation gives CASARGALTNTGELFF.

A single count supports this clone. Different DNA sequences within this sample yield the same CDR3. CDR3 sequence: CASSPSQDYGYTF. The CDR3 DNA follows: TGTGCCAGCTCACCATCGCAGGACTATGGCTACACCTTC. The V gene is TRBV18, the J gene TRBJ1-2; no definite D call. Per the germline V gene, CDR1 is KGHSH and CDR2 is LQKENI. This CDR3 spans 13 amino acids. Trimming took 2 bases from V and 3 from J, leaving 7 bases between them.

Written as DNA, the CDR3 is TGCGCCAGCAGGATCGGGGCGGACCTCCCCTACGAGCAGTACTTC. Protein product: CASRIGADLPYEQYF. The chain carries TRBV5-1 and TRBJ2-7, with D perhaps given as TRBD1 or TRBD2 (5 bases each). The germline V gene encodes CDR1 SGHRS and CDR2 YFSETQ. V was pared by 5 bases and J by 2 bases, with 17 bases between. The CDR3 is made up of 15 amino acids.

The chain combines TRBV9 with TRBJ2-1; 8 positions match TRBD2. The germline V gene has CDR1 SGDLS and CDR2 YYNGEE. Trimming cost V 3 bases and J 6 bases; bases outside gene matches: 8. CDR3 length: 15 residues. The CDR3 DNA reads as TGTGCCAGCAGCGCAGTCAGCGGGAGAGGCAATGAGCAGTTCTTC. Its translation: CASSAVSGRGNEQFF. The whole variable domain, filled in from reference TRBV9 and TRBJ2-1, reads DSGVTQTPKHLITATGQRVTLRCSPRSGDLSVYWYQQSLDQGLQFLIQYYNGEERAKGNILERFSAQQFPDLHSELNLSSLELGDSALYFCASSAVSGRGNEQFFGPGTRLTVL.

The rearrangement links TRBV6-1 to TRBJ2-7, with 7 bases aligning to TRBD1. The CDR3 sequence is 14 residues long. CDR1 and CDR2 (germline): MNHNS, SASEGT. The ends lost 7 bases at V and 2 bases at J; junction bases unmatched: 8. The DNA for the CDR3 is TGTGCCAGCACCTCTATGACAGGGACCTACGAGCAGTACTTC. Translating it yields CASTSMTGTYEQYF.